This T cell receptor (beta chain) was found in a study of CD8 T cells in ankylosing spondylitis. This clonotype was observed a handful of times. Its specificity is unknown. Study results and caveats: Several highly homologous variants made up a TCR beta motif that seemed to typify ankylosing spondylitis blood.

Each TCR beta library was made by quantitative 5'-RACE that incorporated molecular barcodes. TCRdb used MiXCR to reprocess the 5' RACE reads, holding one entry per CDR3 protein. Of about 540,000 distinct CDR3 sequences listed, 10% to 15% are singletons. Germline assignment: CDR1 DFQATT and CDR2 SNEGSKA (reference sequence). V was pared by 6 bases and J by 1 base, with 13 bases between. The CDR3 is 14 residues long. The clonotype comes from a male donor with ankylosing spondylitis. The chain recombines TRBV20-1 with TRBJ1-5; D uncertain. The sequencing input was blood, either unsorted or a sorted T cell fraction (not recorded which). CDR3 region: CSALGGESNQPQHF. DNA for the CDR3: TGCAGTGCATTAGGCGGGGAGAGCAATCAGCCCCAGCATTTT.